The clone carrying this T cell receptor beta chain was observed a handful of times. Its matching antigen is unknown. The V segment lost 9 bases and the J segment 6 bases; nucleotides outside the gene matches: 10. This CDR3 is 14 amino acids long. These data are taken from a study of T cells in Graves' hyperthyroidism and ophthalmopathy. Overall study results and limits: Most expanded thyroid clonotypes above 0.001 also appeared in blood.

TCR beta CDR3 regions were amplified from RNA. Using the HTBI primer set, a first-round RT-PCR was run on the TCR CDR3. TCRdb processed the multiplex PCR reads anew with MiXCR; each CDR3 protein has one entry. This sample yields hundreds of thousands of distinct CDR3 sequences, of which over 11% are seen a single time; around 28% belongs to the top ten. Ophthalmopathy patients had Clinical Activity Score at least 3, NOSPECS grade at least 4, duration under 3 months. More than 9.5 ml fresh peripheral blood yielded the PBMCs. Material for sequencing was blood. The V gene is TRBV12-3 or TRBV12-4, the J gene TRBJ1-4, with 7 positions matching TRBD1. This TCR came from a man aged 50 to 59 with Graves' ophthalmopathy. CDR3 DNA: TGTGCCAGTCAGAGGGGGGGACAGTATGAAAAACTGTTTTTT. This codes for CASQRGGQYEKLFF.